The rows below give T cell receptor beta chains drawn from one sample of a study of identical twins. TCRdb reprocessed the 5' RACE reads with MiXCR, giving one entry per CDR3 protein. The top ten clones hold approximately 7.5% of a sample with around 340,000 distinct CDR3 sequences, roughly an eighth of them seen once. These data were also filed under a second study, of yellow fever vaccine responses in identical twins.

Sequencing was done on a sample of CD8+ T cells sorted from blood. The receptors come from a woman between 18 and 29 years old in good health. Both conserved end residues are part of each CDR3. D genes are given only for firm matches. Some rows have no size entry. The others give once, few or many, or a class for an expanded clone.

size	D	V	J	CDR3	DNA
few	NA	TRBV7-2	TRBJ2-2	CASSSGPNTGELFF	TGTGCCAGCAGCTCGGGACCGAACACCGGGGAGCTGTTTTTT
NA	TRBD2	TRBV5-1	TRBJ2-5	CASSLAAGVLRETQYF	TGCGCCAGCAGCTTGGCAGCGGGAGTTTTAAGAGAGACCCAGTACTTC
NA	NA	TRBV29-1	TRBJ2-1	CSGWLLGNEQFF	TGCAGCGGGTGGCTTTTAGGAAATGAGCAGTTCTTC
few	NA	TRBV28	TRBJ2-5	CASSPRGPLRETQYF	TGTGCCAGCAGTCCCCGTGGACCCTTGCGGGAGACCCAGTACTTC
NA	NA	TRBV19	TRBJ2-1	CASSAPSPSYNEQFF	TGTGCCAGTAGTGCCCCGTCTCCCTCCTACAATGAGCAGTTCTTC
many	TRBD1	TRBV29-1	TRBJ2-1	CSVVGDSSYNEQFF	TGCAGCGTTGTCGGGGACAGCTCCTACAATGAGCAGTTCTTC
many	TRBD2	TRBV12-3/TRBV12-4	TRBJ2-1	CASSGIAGGPNEQFF	TGTGCCAGCAGTGGGATAGCGGGAGGCCCCAATGAGCAGTTCTTC
few	TRBD1	TRBV3-1	TRBJ2-3	CASSEGGWTDTQYF	TGTGCCAGCAGCGAAGGGGGCTGGACAGATACGCAGTATTTT
many	TRBD2	TRBV10-3	TRBJ2-3	CAISGGLAGVTDTQYF	TGTGCCATCAGTGGGGGACTAGCGGGAGTCACAGATACGCAGTATTTT
few	NA	TRBV13	TRBJ2-1	CASSLGRGAGYEQFF	TGTGCCAGCAGCTTAGGCCGTGGAGCAGGGTATGAGCAGTTCTTC
few	NA	TRBV4-1	TRBJ2-6	CASSQEMTSGANVLTF	TGCGCCAGCAGCCAAGAAATGACCTCTGGGGCCAACGTCCTGACTTTC
many	NA	TRBV5-6	TRBJ1-5	CASSLNGPNQPQHF	TGTGCCAGCAGCTTGAACGGTCCGAATCAGCCCCAGCATTTT
NA	NA	TRBV29-1	TRBJ2-1	CSVEANVGVADEQFF	TGCAGCGTTGAAGCTAACGTGGGAGTAGCTGATGAGCAGTTCTTC
NA	NA	TRBV5-1	TRBJ1-4	CASSLEAANEKLFF	TGCGCCAGCAGCTTGGAGGCAGCTAATGAAAAACTGTTTTTT
few	TRBD2	TRBV5-5	TRBJ2-3	CASSITSGTDTQYF	TGTGCCAGCAGCATTACTAGCGGCACAGATACGCAGTATTTT
NA	TRBD2	TRBV9	TRBJ2-3	CASSEGTSGGYGDTQYF	TGTGCCAGCAGCGAGGGGACTAGCGGGGGTTATGGAGATACGCAGTATTTT
NA	NA	TRBV27	TRBJ2-2	CASSPRPGGRELFF	TGTGCCAGCAGTCCGAGGCCGGGGGGCAGGGAGCTGTTTTTT
NA	TRBD1	TRBV2	TRBJ1-2	CASIAGTGVYGYTF	TGTGCCAGCATCGCCGGGACAGGGGTTTATGGCTACACCTTC
NA	TRBD1	TRBV7-6	TRBJ2-3	CASRQTGSPGRDTQYF	TGTGCCAGCAGACAGACAGGGTCCCCTGGGCGGGATACGCAGTATTTT
NA	TRBD1	TRBV9	TRBJ2-7	CASSVGQGDSYEQYF	TGTGCCAGCAGCGTAGGTCAGGGGGACTCCTACGAGCAGTACTTC
many	NA	TRBV5-1	TRBJ2-1	CASRWGAESYNEQFF	TGCGCCAGCAGGTGGGGGGCCGAGTCCTACAATGAGCAGTTCTTC
few	NA	TRBV10-1	TRBJ2-3	CASSAGPGGTDTQYF	TGCGCCAGCAGTGCGGGCCCGGGGGGCACAGATACGCAGTATTTT
few	NA	TRBV6-1	TRBJ2-6	CASKPQDGANVLTF	TGTGCCAGCAAACCACAGGATGGGGCCAACGTCCTGACTTTC
many	NA	TRBV2	TRBJ2-1	CASSGGSSYNEQFF	TGTGCCAGCAGTGGGGGGAGCTCCTACAATGAGCAGTTCTTC
NA	NA	TRBV28	TRBJ2-1	CASSLPPGPKGEQFF	TGTGCCAGCAGTTTACCCCCCGGGCCTAAAGGGGAGCAGTTCTTC
NA	NA	TRBV4-1	TRBJ1-1	CASGTPNTEAFF	TGCGCCAGCGGGACCCCGAACACTGAAGCTTTCTTT
many	NA	TRBV7-6	TRBJ2-3	CASSRRASPWVLTDTQYF	TGTGCCAGCAGCCGGCGGGCTAGCCCTTGGGTTTTAACAGATACGCAGTATTTT
many	NA	TRBV20-1	TRBJ2-5	CSARDGRDQETQYF	TGCAGTGCTAGAGATGGCAGGGACCAAGAGACCCAGTACTTC
NA	TRBD1	TRBV27	TRBJ2-7	CASSLSIQGYEQYF	TGTGCCAGCAGTTTATCCATACAGGGGTACGAGCAGTACTTC
many	NA	TRBV7-8	TRBJ2-3	CASSLPNMRDGRYTDTQYF	TGTGCCAGCAGCTTACCCAACATGAGGGATGGGAGATACACAGATACGCAGTATTTT
NA	TRBD2	TRBV20-1	TRBJ2-1	CSARDRSSGSNEQFF	TGCAGTGCTAGAGATCGGAGTAGCGGGAGTAATGAGCAGTTCTTC
many	NA	TRBV29-1	TRBJ1-4	CSVSVFNEKLFF	TGCAGCGTGTCAGTCTTTAATGAAAAACTGTTTTTT
NA	NA	TRBV4-1	TRBJ2-2	CASSQDHRASGELFF	TGCGCCAGCAGCCAAGATCATCGAGCTAGCGGGGAGCTGTTTTTT
few	TRBD2	TRBV7-2	TRBJ2-2	CASSPSTSGVISGELFF	TGTGCCAGCAGCCCATCGACTAGCGGAGTAATATCCGGGGAGCTGTTTTTT
few	NA	TRBV27	TRBJ1-6	CASSKSRVDPLHF	TGTGCCAGCAGTAAATCCAGGGTTGACCCCCTCCACTTT
many	NA	TRBV11-2	TRBJ2-2	CASSFGELFF	TGTGCCAGCAGCTTCGGGGAGCTGTTTTTT
NA	TRBD1	TRBV20-1	TRBJ1-1	CSAEHDRGWTEAFF	TGCAGTGCGGAACACGACAGGGGGTGGACTGAAGCTTTCTTT
NA	NA	TRBV27	TRBJ1-1	CASSLFSGVDTEAFF	TGTGCCAGCAGTTTATTTTCGGGGGTGGACACTGAAGCTTTCTTT
few	TRBD1	TRBV4-1	TRBJ1-1	CASGQGSQTEAFF	TGCGCCAGCGGACAGGGGAGTCAGACTGAAGCTTTCTTT
many	NA	TRBV7-9	TRBJ2-1	CASSSSGSFFSYNEQFF	TGTGCCAGCAGCTCTTCGGGCAGCTTTTTCTCCTACAATGAGCAGTTCTTC
many	TRBD2	TRBV7-9	TRBJ2-3	CASSPSRTSGRDTQYF	TGTGCCAGCAGCCCAAGCCGGACTAGCGGGAGAGATACGCAGTATTTT
few	NA	TRBV14	TRBJ2-7	CASSPGLPLTYEQYF	TGTGCCAGCAGCCCGGGACTTCCCCTGACCTACGAGCAGTACTTC
few	NA	TRBV28	TRBJ2-1	CASSSGQYTYNEQFF	TGTGCCAGCAGTTCAGGACAGTATACCTACAATGAGCAGTTCTTC
few	TRBD2	TRBV6-5	TRBJ2-3	CASSYASGGDTQYF	TGTGCCAGCAGTTACGCTAGCGGGGGAGATACGCAGTATTTT
few	NA	TRBV3-1	TRBJ1-5	CASSQEGARQPQHF	TGTGCCAGCAGCCAAGAGGGGGCTAGGCAGCCCCAGCATTTT